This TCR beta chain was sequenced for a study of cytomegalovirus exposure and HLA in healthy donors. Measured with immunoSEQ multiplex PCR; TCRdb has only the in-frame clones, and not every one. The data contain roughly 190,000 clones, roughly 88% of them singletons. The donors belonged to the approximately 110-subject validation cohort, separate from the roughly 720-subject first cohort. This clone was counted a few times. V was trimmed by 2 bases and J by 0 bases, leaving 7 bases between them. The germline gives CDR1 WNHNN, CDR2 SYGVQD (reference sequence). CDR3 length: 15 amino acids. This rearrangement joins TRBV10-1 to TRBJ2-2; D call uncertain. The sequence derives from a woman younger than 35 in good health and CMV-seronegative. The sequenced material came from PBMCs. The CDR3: CASSEGVANTGELFF. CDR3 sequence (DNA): TGCGCCAGCAGTGAGGGAGTAGCGAACACCGGGGAGCTGTTTTTT.